This T cell receptor beta chain came from a study of blood T cell repertoires in COVID-19. Study background: Samples came from the United States, Italy and Spain, spanning acute and convalescent COVID-19. Sources were T cells, B-cell-depleted T cells, or PBMCs; the material itself was cDNA or gDNA.

Germline lookup yields CDR1 SEHNR and CDR2 FQNEAQ (reference sequence). With 5 bases clipped from V and 9 bases from J, the junction kept 13 bases outside the gene matches. The CDR3 is 16 amino acids. Study processing details: Researchers report that nucleated cell counts were estimated from reference gene primer amplification. The table came from immunoSEQ multiplex PCR; TCRdb's copy has only in-frame clones and leaves some out. From that table come the V and J calls and clone size; the DNA was used to work out D and trimming. The table records about 180,000 clones, about 85% of them present only once.

What was sequenced was peripheral blood. The clonotype originates from a woman aged 80 or over with acute or convalescent COVID-19. The chain has TRBV7-9 and TRBJ2-5; 12 bases map to TRBD2. The CDR3 nucleotides are TGTGCCAGCAGCCAACACGGACTAGCGGGGACTCTTGCCCAGTACTTC. Translated: CASSQHGLAGTLAQYF. The full variable domain, with the rest looked up from reference TRBV7-9 and TRBJ2-5, is DTGVSQNPRHKITKRGQNVTFRCDPISEHNRLYWYRQTLGQGPEFLTYFQNEAQLEKSRLLSDRFSAERPKGSFSTLEIQRTEQGDSAMYLCASSQHGLAGTLAQYFGPGTRLLVL.